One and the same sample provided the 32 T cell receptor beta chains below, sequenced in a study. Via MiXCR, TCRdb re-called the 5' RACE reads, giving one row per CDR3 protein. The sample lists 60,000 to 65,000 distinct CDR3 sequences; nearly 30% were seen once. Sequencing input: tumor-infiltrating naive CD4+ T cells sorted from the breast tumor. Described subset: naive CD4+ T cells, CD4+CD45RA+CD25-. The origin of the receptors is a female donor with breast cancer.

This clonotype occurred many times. As DNA, the CDR3 is TGCGCCAGCAATAGCGGGTCGGGGGATGAGCAGTTCTTC. Amino acids: CASNSGSGDEQFF. This chain joins TRBV5-1 and TRBJ2-1; TRBD2 agrees at 7 bases. Germline V gene lookup returns CDR1 SGHRS and CDR2 YFSETQ. The CDR3 has 13 residues. V lost 6 bases and J lost 8; bases outside the gene matches: 8.

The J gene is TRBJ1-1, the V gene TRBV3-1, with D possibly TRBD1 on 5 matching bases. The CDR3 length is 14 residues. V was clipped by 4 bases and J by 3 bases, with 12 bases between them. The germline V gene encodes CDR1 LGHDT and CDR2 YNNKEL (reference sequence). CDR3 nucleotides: TGTGCCAGCAGCCCCCAGGGTGATCACACTGAAGCTTTCTTT. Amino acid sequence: CASSPQGDHTEAFF. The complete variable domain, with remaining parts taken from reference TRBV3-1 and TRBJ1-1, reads DTAVSQTPKYLVTQMGNDKSIKCEQNLGHDTMYWYKQDSKKFLKIMFSYNNKELIINETVPNRFSPKSPDKAHLNLHINSLELGDSAVYFCASSPQGDHTEAFFGQGTRLTVV.

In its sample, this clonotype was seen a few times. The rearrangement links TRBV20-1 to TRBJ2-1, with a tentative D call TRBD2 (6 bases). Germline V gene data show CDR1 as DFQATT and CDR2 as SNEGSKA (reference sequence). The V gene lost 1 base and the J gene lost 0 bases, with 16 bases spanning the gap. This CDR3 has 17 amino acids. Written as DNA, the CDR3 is TGCAGTGCTAGAGGGGGAGGCAGTCGGAGCTCCTACAATGAGCAGTTCTTC. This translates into CSARGGGSRSSYNEQFF.

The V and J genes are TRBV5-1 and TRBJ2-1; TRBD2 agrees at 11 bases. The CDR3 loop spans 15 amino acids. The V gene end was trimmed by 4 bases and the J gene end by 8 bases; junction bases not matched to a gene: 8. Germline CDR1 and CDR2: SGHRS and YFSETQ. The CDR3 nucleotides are TGCGCCAGCAGCATTACTAGCGGGAGTCTCTATGAGCAGTTCTTC. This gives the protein CASSITSGSLYEQFF. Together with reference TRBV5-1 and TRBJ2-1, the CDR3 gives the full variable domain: KAGVTQTPRYLIKTRGQQVTLSCSPISGHRSVSWYQQTPGQGLQFLFEYFSETQRNKGNFPGRFSGRQFSNSRSEMNVSTLELGDSALYLCASSITSGSLYEQFFGPGTRLTVL.

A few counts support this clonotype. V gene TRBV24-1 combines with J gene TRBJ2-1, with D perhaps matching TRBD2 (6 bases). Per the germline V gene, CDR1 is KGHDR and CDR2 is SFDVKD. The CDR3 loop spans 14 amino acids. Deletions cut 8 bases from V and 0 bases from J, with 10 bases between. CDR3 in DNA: TGTGCCACCAAAAGCGGGTCCTCCTACAATGAGCAGTTCTTC. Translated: CATKSGSSYNEQFF.

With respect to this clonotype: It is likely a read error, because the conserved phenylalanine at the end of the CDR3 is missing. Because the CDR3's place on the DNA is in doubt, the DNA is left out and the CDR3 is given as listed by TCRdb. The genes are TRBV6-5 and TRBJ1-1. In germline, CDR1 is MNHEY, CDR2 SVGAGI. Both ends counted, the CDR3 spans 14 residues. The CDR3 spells CARRRDTWKTEAGG.

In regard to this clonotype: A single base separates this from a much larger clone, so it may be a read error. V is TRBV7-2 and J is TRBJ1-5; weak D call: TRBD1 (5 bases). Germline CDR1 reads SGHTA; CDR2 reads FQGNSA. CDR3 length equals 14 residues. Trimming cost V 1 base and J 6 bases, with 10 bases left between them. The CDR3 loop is CASSLGGTRQPQHF. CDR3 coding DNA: TGTGCCAGCAGCTTAGGGGGCACTCGTCAGCCCCAGCATTTT.

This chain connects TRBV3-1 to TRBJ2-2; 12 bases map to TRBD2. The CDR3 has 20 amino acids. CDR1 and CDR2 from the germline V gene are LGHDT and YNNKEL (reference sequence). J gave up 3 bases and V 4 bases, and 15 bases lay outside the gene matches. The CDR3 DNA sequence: TGTGCCAGCAGCCTCTTGACTAGCGGGAGTGGAATAGGGGACACCGGGGAGCTGTTTTTT. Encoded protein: CASSLLTSGSGIGDTGELFF.

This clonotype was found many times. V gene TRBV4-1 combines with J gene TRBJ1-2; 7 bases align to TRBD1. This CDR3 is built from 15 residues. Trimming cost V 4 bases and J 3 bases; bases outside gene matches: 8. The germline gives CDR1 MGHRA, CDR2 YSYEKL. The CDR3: CASSRLNRGDYGYTF. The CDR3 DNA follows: TGCGCCAGCAGCCGACTGAACAGGGGAGACTATGGCTACACCTTC.

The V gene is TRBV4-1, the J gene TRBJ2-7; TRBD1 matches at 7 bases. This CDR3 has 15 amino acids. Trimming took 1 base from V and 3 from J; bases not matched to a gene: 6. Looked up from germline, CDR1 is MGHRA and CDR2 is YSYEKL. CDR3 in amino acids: CASSQARGQSYEQYF. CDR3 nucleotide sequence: TGCGCCAGCAGCCAAGCTAGGGGGCAAAGCTACGAGCAGTACTTC.

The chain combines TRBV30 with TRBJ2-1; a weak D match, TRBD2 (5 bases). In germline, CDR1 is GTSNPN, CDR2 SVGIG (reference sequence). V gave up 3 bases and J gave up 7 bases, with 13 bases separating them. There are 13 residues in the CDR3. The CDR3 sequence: CAWSVLRGNEQFF. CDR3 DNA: TGTGCCTGGAGCGTACTACGGGGAAATGAGCAGTTCTTC.

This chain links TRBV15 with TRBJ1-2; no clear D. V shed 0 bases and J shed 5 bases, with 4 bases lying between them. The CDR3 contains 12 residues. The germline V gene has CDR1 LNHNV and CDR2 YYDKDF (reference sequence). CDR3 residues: CATSRDMYGYTF. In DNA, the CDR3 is TGTGCCACCAGCAGAGATATGTATGGCTACACCTTC.

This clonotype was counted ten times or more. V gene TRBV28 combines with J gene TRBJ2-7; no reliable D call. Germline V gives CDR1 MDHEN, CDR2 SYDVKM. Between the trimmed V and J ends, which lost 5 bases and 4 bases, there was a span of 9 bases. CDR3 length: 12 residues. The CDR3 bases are TGTGCCAGCAGTCCCTCTACTTACGAGCAGTACTTC. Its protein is CASSPSTYEQYF.

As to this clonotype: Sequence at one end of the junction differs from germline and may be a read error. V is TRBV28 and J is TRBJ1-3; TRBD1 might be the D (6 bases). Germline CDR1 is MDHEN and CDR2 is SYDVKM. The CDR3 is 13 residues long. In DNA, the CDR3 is TGTGCCGGCAGAAACACAGGGTGGAACACCATATATTTT. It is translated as CAGRNTGWNTIYF. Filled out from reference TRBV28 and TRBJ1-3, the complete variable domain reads DVKVTQSSRYLVKRTGEKVFLECVQDMDHENMFWYRQDPGLGLRLIYFSYDVKMKEKGDIPEGYSVSREKKERFSLILESASTNQTSMYLCAGRNTGWNTIYFGEGSWLTVV.

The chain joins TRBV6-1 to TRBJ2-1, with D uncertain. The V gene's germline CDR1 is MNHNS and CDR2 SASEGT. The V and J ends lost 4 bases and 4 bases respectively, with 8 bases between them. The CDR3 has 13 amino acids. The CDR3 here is CASSVTGYNEQFF. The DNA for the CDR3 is TGTGCCAGCAGTGTCACCGGATACAATGAGCAGTTCTTC.

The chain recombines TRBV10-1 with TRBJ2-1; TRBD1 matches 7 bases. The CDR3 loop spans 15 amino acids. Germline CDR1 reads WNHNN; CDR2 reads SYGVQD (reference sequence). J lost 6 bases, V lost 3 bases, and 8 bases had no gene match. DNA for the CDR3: TGCGCCAGCAGTGAACGACAGGGTGGAAGCAATGAGCAGTTCTTC. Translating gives CASSERQGGSNEQFF.

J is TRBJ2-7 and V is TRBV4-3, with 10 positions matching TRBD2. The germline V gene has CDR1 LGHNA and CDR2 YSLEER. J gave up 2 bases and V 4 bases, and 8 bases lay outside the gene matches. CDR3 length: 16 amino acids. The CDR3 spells CASSRAVAGGPYEQYF. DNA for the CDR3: TGCGCCAGCAGCCGCGCCGTAGCGGGAGGTCCCTACGAGCAGTACTTC.

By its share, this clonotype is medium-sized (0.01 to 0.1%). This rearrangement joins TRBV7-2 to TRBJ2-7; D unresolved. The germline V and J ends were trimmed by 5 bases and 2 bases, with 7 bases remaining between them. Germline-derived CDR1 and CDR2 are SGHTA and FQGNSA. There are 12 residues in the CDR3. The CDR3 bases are TGTGCCAGCAGCCATGACACCTACGAGCAGTACTTC. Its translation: CASSHDTYEQYF. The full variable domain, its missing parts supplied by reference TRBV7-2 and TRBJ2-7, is GAGVSQSPSNKVTEKGKDVELRCDPISGHTALYWYRQSLGQGLEFLIYFQGNSAPDKSGLPSDRFSAERTGGSVSTLTIQRTQQEDSAVYLCASSHDTYEQYFGPGTRLTVT.

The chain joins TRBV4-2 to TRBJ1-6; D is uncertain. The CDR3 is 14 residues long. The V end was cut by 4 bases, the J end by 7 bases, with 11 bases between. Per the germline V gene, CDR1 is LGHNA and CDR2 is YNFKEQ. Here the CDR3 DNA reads TGTGCCAGCAGCCTCCCAGCGTTAAATTCACCCCTCCACTTT. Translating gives CASSLPALNSPLHF.

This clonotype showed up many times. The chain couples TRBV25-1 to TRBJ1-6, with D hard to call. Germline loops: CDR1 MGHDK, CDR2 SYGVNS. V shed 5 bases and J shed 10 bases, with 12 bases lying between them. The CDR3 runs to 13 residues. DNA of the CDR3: TGTGCCAGCAGTCCAGGCCACGGCTCACCCCTCCACTTT. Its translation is CASSPGHGSPLHF.

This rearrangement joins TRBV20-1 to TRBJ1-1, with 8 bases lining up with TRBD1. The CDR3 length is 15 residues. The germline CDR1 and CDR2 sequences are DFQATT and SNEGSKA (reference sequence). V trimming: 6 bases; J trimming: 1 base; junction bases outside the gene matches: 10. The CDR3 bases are TGCAGTGCCTTCGACAGGGGTCGAGGGAACACTGAAGCTTTCTTT. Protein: CSAFDRGRGNTEAFF.

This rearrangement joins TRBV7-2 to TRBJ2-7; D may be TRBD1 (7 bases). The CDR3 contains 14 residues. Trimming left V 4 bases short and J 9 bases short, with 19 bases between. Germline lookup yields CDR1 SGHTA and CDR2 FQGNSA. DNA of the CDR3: TGTGCCAGCAGCTCACAGACAGGGTTGGGAGGGCAGTACTTC. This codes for CASSSQTGLGGQYF.

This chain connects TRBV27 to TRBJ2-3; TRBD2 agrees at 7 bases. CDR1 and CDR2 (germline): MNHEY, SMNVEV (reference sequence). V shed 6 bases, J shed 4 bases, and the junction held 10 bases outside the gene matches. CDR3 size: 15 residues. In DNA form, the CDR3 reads TGTGCCAGCAGGAATGGGGCGGGAGCTGCAGATACGCAGTATTTT. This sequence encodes CASRNGAGAADTQYF.

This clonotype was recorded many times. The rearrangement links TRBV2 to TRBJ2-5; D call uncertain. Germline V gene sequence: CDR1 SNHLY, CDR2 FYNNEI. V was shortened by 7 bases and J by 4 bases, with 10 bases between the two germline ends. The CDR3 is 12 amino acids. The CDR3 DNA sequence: TGTGCCAGCAACAAAGGACCAGAGACCCAGTACTTC. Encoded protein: CASNKGPETQYF.

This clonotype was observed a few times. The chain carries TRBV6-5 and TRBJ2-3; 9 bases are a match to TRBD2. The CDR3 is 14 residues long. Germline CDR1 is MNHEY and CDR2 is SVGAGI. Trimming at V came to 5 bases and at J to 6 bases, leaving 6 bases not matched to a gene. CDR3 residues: CASSMGGRGDTQYF. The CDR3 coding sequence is TGTGCCAGCAGTATGGGCGGGAGGGGTGATACGCAGTATTTT.

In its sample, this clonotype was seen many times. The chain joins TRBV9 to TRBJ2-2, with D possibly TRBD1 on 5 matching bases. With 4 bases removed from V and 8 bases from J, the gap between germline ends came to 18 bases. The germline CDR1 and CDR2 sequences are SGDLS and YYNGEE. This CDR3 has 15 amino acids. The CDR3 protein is CASSPRGDSLGELFF. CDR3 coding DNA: TGTGCCAGCAGCCCCCGAGGTGACAGCCTAGGGGAGCTGTTTTTT.

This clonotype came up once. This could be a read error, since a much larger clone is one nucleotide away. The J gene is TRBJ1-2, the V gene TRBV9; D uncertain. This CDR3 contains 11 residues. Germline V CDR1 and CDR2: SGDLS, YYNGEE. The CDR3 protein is CTSNGFGGYTF. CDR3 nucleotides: TGTACCAGCAACGGGTTTGGTGGCTACACCTTC.

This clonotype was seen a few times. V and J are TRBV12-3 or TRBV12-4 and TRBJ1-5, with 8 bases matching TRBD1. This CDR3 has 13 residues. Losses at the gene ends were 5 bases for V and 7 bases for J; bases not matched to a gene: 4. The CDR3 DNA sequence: TGTGCCAGCAGTGAGACAGGGGCCCAGCCCCAGCATTTT. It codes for CASSETGAQPQHF.

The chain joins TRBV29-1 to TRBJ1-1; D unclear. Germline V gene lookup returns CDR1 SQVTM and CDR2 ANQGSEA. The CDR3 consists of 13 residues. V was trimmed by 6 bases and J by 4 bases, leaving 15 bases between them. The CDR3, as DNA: TGCAGCGTCTTGGACCGGGGTGGCACTGAAGCTTTCTTT. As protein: CSVLDRGGTEAFF.

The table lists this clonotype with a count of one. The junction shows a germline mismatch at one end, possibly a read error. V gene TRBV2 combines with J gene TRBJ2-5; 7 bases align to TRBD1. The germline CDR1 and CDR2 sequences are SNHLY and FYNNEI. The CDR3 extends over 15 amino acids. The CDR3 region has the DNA TGTGCCAGCAGTGTGGGACAGATCTTTCAAGAGACCCGGTACTTC. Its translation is CASSVGQIFQETRYF. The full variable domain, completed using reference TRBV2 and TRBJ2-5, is EPEVTQTPSHQVTQMGQEVILRCVPISNHLYFYWYRQILGQKVEFLVSFYNNEISEKSEIFDDQFSVERPDGSNFTLKIRSTKLEDSAMYFCASSVGQIFQETRYFGPGTRLLVL.

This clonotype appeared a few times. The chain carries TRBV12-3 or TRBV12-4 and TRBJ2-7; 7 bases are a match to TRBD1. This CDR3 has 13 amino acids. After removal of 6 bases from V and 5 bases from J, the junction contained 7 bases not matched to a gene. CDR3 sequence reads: CASRRGGQDEQYF. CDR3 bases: TGTGCCAGCAGACGAGGTGGACAGGACGAGCAGTACTTC.

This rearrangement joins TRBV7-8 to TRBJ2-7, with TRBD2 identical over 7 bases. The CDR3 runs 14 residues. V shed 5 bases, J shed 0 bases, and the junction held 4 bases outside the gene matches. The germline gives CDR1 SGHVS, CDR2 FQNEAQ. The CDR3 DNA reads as TGTGCCAGCAGCACCGGGGGGAGCTCCTACGAGCAGTACTTC. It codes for CASSTGGSSYEQYF. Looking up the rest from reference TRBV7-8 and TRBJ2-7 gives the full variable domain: GAGVSQSPRYKVAKRGQDVALRCDPISGHVSLFWYQQALGQGPEFLTYFQNEAQLDKSGLPSDRFFAERPEGSVSTLKIQRTQQEDSAVYLCASSTGGSSYEQYFGPGTRLTVT.